These T cell receptor beta chains were read from a single sample in a study of control samples from healthy donors and cancer patients. The table came from immunoSEQ multiplex PCR; TCRdb's copy has only in-frame clones and leaves some out. This table has 150,000 to 200,000 clones, 70% to 90% appearing once. The sequenced sample consisted of blood. All receptors derive from a man in his thirties or forties in good health. The CDR3 runs from the conserved cysteine through the conserved F or W. A D gene is named only where the DNA matches it firmly. Size is omitted from some rows. Given values are once, few, many or a class for expanded clones.

TRBV3-1/TRBV3-2,TRBJ2-3,TRBD2,-,TGTGCCAGCAGCCAAGAGGGTCGGGGGACTATCCTTTCACGGACGCAGTATTTT,CASSQEGRGTILSRTQYF
TRBV3-1/TRBV3-2,TRBJ2-5,-,-,TGTGCCAGCAGCTGGATAGTCGAGACCCAGTACTTC,CASSWIVETQYF
TRBV7-2,TRBJ2-7,TRBD2,-,TGTGCCAGCAGCTTAGATGGTGGGAGGGCCTCCTACGAGCAGTACTTC,CASSLDGGRASYEQYF
TRBV3-1/TRBV3-2,TRBJ1-3,-,-,TGTGCCAGCAGCCAAGAATGGGGGTACGGACCCACCATATATTTT,CASSQEWGYGPTIYF
TRBV3-1/TRBV3-2,TRBJ2-1,TRBD1,-,TGTGCCAGCAGCCAAAAAACCGGGACAGGGAATGTAGAGCAGTTCTTC,CASSQKTGTGNVEQFF
TRBV7-6,TRBJ2-2,-,-,TGTGCCAGCAGCGGTTACACCCGAGGGACCGGGGAGCTGTTTTTT,CASSGYTRGTGELFF
TRBV2,TRBJ1-1,-,-,TGTGCCAGCAGTGAAGCCGGACAGAGAATGAACACTGAAGCTTTCTTT,CASSEAGQRMNTEAFF
TRBV7-9,TRBJ1-4,-,-,TGTGCCAGCAGCTTAGTTTTGGCAACTAATGAAAAACTGTTTTTT,CASSLVLATNEKLFF
TRBV2,TRBJ2-3,-,-,TGTGCCAGCAGTCCTACAGGGATGAGAACAGATACGCAGTATTTT,CASSPTGMRTDTQYF
TRBV7-3,TRBJ2-2,-,-,TGTGCCAGCAGCTTGAATAAGGGGGAGCTGTTTTTT,CASSLNKGELFF
TRBV20-1,TRBJ2-2,-,-,TGCAGTGCTAGTCGACAGACTAACACCGGGGAGCTGTTTTTT,CSASRQTNTGELFF
TRBV12-3/TRBV12-4,TRBJ1-1,TRBD1,-,TGTGCCAGCACAGGGGGCGGCACTGAAGCTTTCTTT,CASTGGGTEAFF
TRBV2,TRBJ2-5,-,-,TGTGCCAGCAAAGCCGAGACCCAGTACTTC,CASKAETQYF
TRBV28,TRBJ1-6,-,-,TGTGCCAGCAGTCCGCCCAGGGATTCACCCCTCCACTTT,CASSPPRDSPLHF
TRBV4-1,TRBJ2-1,TRBD2,-,TGCGCCAGCAGCCCCCCCCGGGGGGCCTACAATGAGCAGTTCTTC,CASSPPRGAYNEQFF
TRBV19,TRBJ1-5,-,few,TGTGCCAGTAGTTTATCCGGCAGTCAGCCCCAGCATTTT,CASSLSGSQPQHF
TRBV18,TRBJ1-3,TRBD1,-,TGTGCCAGCTCGTCGACAGGGGGCACTGGAAACACCATATATTTT,CASSSTGGTGNTIYF
TRBV3-1/TRBV3-2,TRBJ1-1,-,-,TGTGCCAGCAGCCCCTCCCAGAAAGGTCCGATGGGAAACACTGAAGCTTTCTTT,CASSPSQKGPMGNTEAFF
TRBV14,TRBJ2-7,TRBD2,-,TGTGCCAGCAGCCAAGAGGGCGGGAGGAGGAGCTCCTACGAGCAGTACTTC,CASSQEGGRRSSYEQYF
TRBV3-1/TRBV3-2,TRBJ1-5,TRBD1,-,TGTGCCAGCAGCAGAGACAGGGCAGATCAGCCCCAGCATTTT,CASSRDRADQPQHF
TRBV19,TRBJ2-1,-,-,TGTGCCAGTAGTATTTTAAATGAGCAGTTCTTC,CASSILNEQFF
TRBV5-8,TRBJ1-2,-,-,TGTGCCAGCGGGACGACAGTCACGGTAGAAGGCTACACCTTC,CASGTTVTVEGYTF
TRBV9,TRBJ1-1,TRBD1,-,TGTGCCAGCAGCGCCCCGGGCGGGGACAGTCTTACCAACACTGAAGCTTTCTTT,CASSAPGGDSLTNTEAFF
TRBV7-9,TRBJ2-2,TRBD1,-,TGTGCCAGCAGCAAGACAGGGAATAAGTACGGCGGGGAGCTGTTTTTT,CASSKTGNKYGGELFF
TRBV6-5,TRBJ2-3,-,-,TGTGCCAGCAGTTACTCGGGCCACACAGATACGCAGTATTTT,CASSYSGHTDTQYF
TRBV28,TRBJ1-5,-,-,TGTGCCAGCAGTTTACACTCAGGCGCGAGCAATCAGCCCCAGCATTTT,CASSLHSGASNQPQHF
TRBV21-1,TRBJ1-1,-,-,TGTGCCAGCAGCAAAGCGTGGAGGAACACTGAAGCTTTCTTT,CASSKAWRNTEAFF
TRBV9,TRBJ2-1,TRBD1,-,TGTGCCAGCAGCGTAGCGTCGACAGGGCGAGTGAATGAGCAGTTCTTC,CASSVASTGRVNEQFF
TRBV6-1,TRBJ1-4,-,-,TGTGCCAGCAGTGAACTGGAGGGAACCGGACCCGTACCAGGTGAAAAACTGTTTTTT,CASSELEGTGPVPGEKLFF
TRBV18,TRBJ2-7,TRBD1,-,TGTGCCAGCTCATCGGGACAGAACTCCTACGAGCAGTACTTC,CASSSGQNSYEQYF
TRBV9,TRBJ2-1,TRBD2,-,TGTGCCAGCAGCGTAACCAGCGGGAGGGTCGAGCAGTTCTTC,CASSVTSGRVEQFF
TRBV27,TRBJ2-7,TRBD1,few,TGTGCCAGCAGAAGACAGGGATCCTACGAGCAGTACTTC,CASRRQGSYEQYF
TRBV6-1,TRBJ2-3,-,-,TGTGCCAGCAGTGAAGTAGGGTCGCAGTATTTT,CASSEVGSQYF
TRBV7-3,TRBJ1-3,-,-,TGTGCCAGCAGTTCCCCGGGGTCTGGAAACACCATATATTTT,CASSSPGSGNTIYF
TRBV6-4,TRBJ1-5,-,-,TGTGCCAGCAGTGCACAGGAGAATCAGCCCCAGCATTTT,CASSAQENQPQHF